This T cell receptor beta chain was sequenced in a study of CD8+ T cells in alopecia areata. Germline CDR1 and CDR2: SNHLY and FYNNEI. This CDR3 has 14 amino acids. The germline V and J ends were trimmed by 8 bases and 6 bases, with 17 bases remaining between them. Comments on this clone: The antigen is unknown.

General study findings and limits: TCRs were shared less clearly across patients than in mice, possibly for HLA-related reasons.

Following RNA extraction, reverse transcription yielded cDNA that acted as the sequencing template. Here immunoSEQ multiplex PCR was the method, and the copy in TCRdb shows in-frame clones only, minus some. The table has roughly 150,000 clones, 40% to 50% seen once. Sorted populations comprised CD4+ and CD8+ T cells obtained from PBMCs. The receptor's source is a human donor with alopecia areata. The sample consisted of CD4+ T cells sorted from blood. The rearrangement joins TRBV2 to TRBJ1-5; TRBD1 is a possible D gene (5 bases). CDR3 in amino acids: CASRTRLGGQPQHF. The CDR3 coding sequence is TGTGCCAGCCGTACAAGGTTGGGGGGTCAGCCCCAGCATTTT. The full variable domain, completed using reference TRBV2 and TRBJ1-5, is EPEVTQTPSHQVTQMGQEVILRCVPISNHLYFYWYRQILGQKVEFLVSFYNNEISEKSEIFDDQFSVERPDGSNFTLKIRSTKLEDSAMYFCASRTRLGGQPQHFGDGTRLSIL.